This T cell receptor beta chain was sequenced in a study of T cell responses to AZD1222 COVID-19 vaccine. Study-level points and caveats: Females outnumbered males among donors, who were mostly white British; clonal diversity was possibly underestimated.

On this clone: Its matching antigen is unknown.

This CDR3 spans 14 amino acids. V lost 2 bases, J lost 9 bases, and 9 bases stayed unmatched. The germline gives CDR1 LGHDT, CDR2 YNNKEL (reference sequence). The table came from immunoSEQ multiplex PCR; TCRdb's copy has only in-frame clones and leaves some out. The sample yields approximately 140,000 clones, more than 80% seen once. The sequencing here drew on peripheral blood, taken on day 0 of MenACWY control vaccination. This TCR came from an adult in good health. The chain has TRBV3-1 (or the pseudogene TRBV3-2) and TRBJ2-7, with TRBD2 matching over 8 bases. CDR3 in amino acids: CASSQSGSPGAQYF. In DNA, the CDR3 is TGTGCCAGCAGCCAAAGCGGGAGCCCCGGAGCGCAGTACTTC.